These 23 T cell receptor beta chains were all obtained from the same sample, sequenced in a study of T cells in Graves' hyperthyroidism and ophthalmopathy. Amplified TCR beta CDR3 regions derived from RNA transcripts. First-round RT-PCR targeting the TCR CDR3 was performed with the HTBI primer set. MiXCR, applied by TCRdb to the multiplex PCR reads, yields one record per CDR3 protein. The table records about 700,000 distinct CDR3 sequences, approximately 42% of them present only once. Sequenced input: peripheral blood or thyroid tissue (not recorded which). These receptors originate from an adult man with Graves' disease, either hyperthyroidism or ophthalmopathy (not recorded which).

The chain combines TRBV5-4 with TRBJ1-2; a possible D gene is TRBD1 (5 bases). Germline values: CDR1 SGHNT, CDR2 YYREEE (reference sequence). Trimming took 7 bases from V and 6 from J, leaving 16 bases between them. The CDR3 loop spans 13 amino acids. The CDR3 DNA reads TGTGCCAGCGGCCTGACAGTTCTCGATGGCTACACCTTC. Protein: CASGLTVLDGYTF.

This rearrangement joins TRBV20-1 to TRBJ1-3; D is unclear. The CDR3 totals 14 residues. Trimming removed 6 bases at V and 0 bases at J, with 12 bases between. Germline lookup yields CDR1 DFQATT and CDR2 SNEGSKA (reference sequence). The CDR3, as DNA: TGCAGTGCGACTCATCCTGCCTCTGGAAACACCATATATTTT. As protein: CSATHPASGNTIYF.

There are many counts of this clonotype. The chain is built from TRBV7-8 and TRBJ2-5; D uncertain. Germline V gives CDR1 SGHVS, CDR2 FQNEAQ. Between the trimmed V and J ends, which lost 1 base and 4 bases, there was a span of 10 bases. This CDR3 comprises 14 residues. CDR3 loop: CASSLGVSVETQYF. CDR3 DNA sequence: TGTGCCAGCAGCTTAGGAGTCTCGGTAGAGACCCAGTACTTC.

The rearrangement links TRBV12-3 or TRBV12-4 to TRBJ2-7; perhaps TRBD1 as D (5 bases). This CDR3 region has 15 residues. V was shortened by 6 bases and J by 3 bases, with 18 bases between the two germline ends. CDR3 sequence (DNA): TGTGCCAGCAGATCGCAGGGAACCCCCAGCTACGAGCAGTACTTC. Translation gives CASRSQGTPSYEQYF.

The chain carries TRBV2 and TRBJ2-5; D is undetermined. V was pared by 5 bases and J by 9 bases, with 16 bases between. The CDR3 consists of 13 residues. CDR1 SNHLY and CDR2 FYNNEI come from the germline V gene. The CDR3 bases are TGTGCCAGCAGTTTCCGGTGGGATCAGCCCCAGTACTTC. Protein product: CASSFRWDQPQYF. Combining the CDR3 with reference TRBV2 and TRBJ2-5 gives the whole variable domain EPEVTQTPSHQVTQMGQEVILRCVPISNHLYFYWYRQILGQKVEFLVSFYNNEISEKSEIFDDQFSVERPDGSNFTLKIRSTKLEDSAMYFCASSFRWDQPQYFGPGTRLLVL.

This chain links TRBV6-5 with TRBJ2-7; D is possibly TRBD1 (6 bases). This CDR3 spans 13 amino acids. V lost 4 bases and J lost 6, with 13 bases in between. Germline lookup yields CDR1 MNHEY and CDR2 SVGAGI. This CDR3 reads CASSLQGLGEQYF. CDR3 coding DNA: TGTGCCAGCAGTTTACAGGGATTAGGCGAGCAGTACTTC.

In its sample, this clonotype was seen many times. The genes are TRBV7-9 and TRBJ1-2; D is ambiguous. Trimming removed 4 bases at V and 3 bases at J, with 9 bases between. CDR3 length equals 13 residues. Looked up from germline, CDR1 is SEHNR and CDR2 is FQNEAQ (reference sequence). The CDR3 region has the DNA TGTGCCAGCAGCTCGGACGGCTACTATGGCTACACCTTC. Protein sequence: CASSSDGYYGYTF. The full variable domain, in which reference TRBV7-9 and TRBJ1-2 provide the parts outside the CDR3, is DTGVSQNPRHKITKRGQNVTFRCDPISEHNRLYWYRQTLGQGPEFLTYFQNEAQLEKSRLLSDRFSAERPKGSFSTLEIQRTEQGDSAMYLCASSSDGYYGYTFGSGTRLTVV.

The chain carries TRBV7-8 and TRBJ2-5; 7 nucleotides align to TRBD2. This CDR3 is built from 15 residues. With V trimmed by 6 bases and J by 3 bases, 10 bases remained unmatched. Germline V CDR1 and CDR2: SGHVS, FQNEAQ. The CDR3 DNA reads as TGTGCCAGCAGTCACCCACTAGCGTCCAAAGAGACCCAGTACTTC. As protein: CASSHPLASKETQYF. The whole variable domain, filled in from reference TRBV7-8 and TRBJ2-5, reads GAGVSQSPRYKVAKRGQDVALRCDPISGHVSLFWYQQALGQGPEFLTYFQNEAQLDKSGLPSDRFFAERPEGSVSTLKIQRTQQEDSAVYLCASSHPLASKETQYFGPGTRLLVL.

The chain uses TRBV7-4 and TRBJ1-6; a possible D gene is TRBD1 (6 bases). This CDR3 has 15 residues. V was pared by 3 bases and J by 6 bases, with 12 bases between. Germline values: CDR1 SGHVT, CDR2 SQSDAQ. CDR3 sequence reads: CASSFVTGANSPLHF. CDR3 DNA sequence: TGTGCCAGCAGCTTTGTGACAGGAGCTAATTCACCCCTCCACTTT. The full variable domain, its missing parts supplied by reference TRBV7-4 and TRBJ1-6, is GAGVSQSPRYKVAKRGRDVALRCDSISGHVTLYWYRQTLGQGSEVLTYSQSDAQRDKSGRPSGRFSAERPERSVSTLKIQRTEQGDSAVYLCASSFVTGANSPLHFGNGTRLTVT.

The chain has TRBV10-3 and TRBJ1-6, with a weak D call TRBD1 (5 bases). From germline, CDR1 is ENHRY and CDR2 SYGVKD. V was cut by 4 bases and J by 3 bases, with 13 bases left in between. CDR3 size: 16 residues. Here the CDR3 reads CAISGVGGNYNSPLHF. DNA of the CDR3: TGTGCCATCAGTGGAGTGGGGGGAAACTATAATTCACCCCTCCACTTT.

Here the CDR3 DNA reads TGTGCCAGCAGCCTAGCGGGGCAATACTCCTACGAGCAGTACTTC. Protein product: CASSLAGQYSYEQYF. The chain has TRBV2 and TRBJ2-7; 9 nucleotides agree with TRBD2. V was pared by 6 bases and J by 0 bases, with 6 bases of the junction left unmatched. CDR3 length: 15 amino acids. Germline assignment: CDR1 SNHLY and CDR2 FYNNEI.

There are many counts of this clonotype. The chain links TRBV29-1 to TRBJ2-7; D possibly corresponds to TRBD2 (5 bases). This CDR3 spans 15 amino acids. V was shortened by 5 bases and J by 2 bases, with 19 bases between the two germline ends. Germline V CDR1 and CDR2: SQVTM, ANQGSEA. The CDR3 bases are TGCAGCGTTTGGTCGGGAAGCGGCAGAGCCTACGAGCAGTACTTC. Protein: CSVWSGSGRAYEQYF.

There are a few counts of this clonotype. This chain joins TRBV11-2 and TRBJ1-1, with 7 bases fitting TRBD1. The CDR3 is 16 amino acids. Germline V gene sequence: CDR1 SGHAT, CDR2 FQNNGV. With V trimmed by 4 bases and J by 6 bases, 14 bases remained unmatched. CDR3 residues: CASSSTGWAASPEAFF. The CDR3 DNA is TGTGCCAGCAGCTCGACAGGGTGGGCGGCGAGCCCTGAAGCTTTCTTT.

This clonotype was observed at least ten times. The CDR3 here is CAISDSRPIEQYF. The CDR3 nucleotides are TGTGCCATCAGTGATTCTAGACCCATCGAGCAGTACTTC. The chain has TRBV10-3 and TRBJ2-7; no clear D. The CDR3 totals 13 residues. Trimming stripped 3 bases from V and 6 bases from J, with 12 bases between. Germline V gene data show CDR1 as ENHRY and CDR2 as SYGVKD.

This clonotype was recorded at least ten times. The V gene is TRBV7-2, the J gene TRBJ1-5, with D unclear. The V end was cut by 5 bases, the J end by 2 bases, with 10 bases between. Germline CDR1 reads SGHTA; CDR2 reads FQGNSA. The length of the CDR3 is 14 residues. CDR3 bases: TGTGCCAGCAGCCCGGACGGGGGCAATCAGCCCCAGCATTTT. This codes for CASSPDGGNQPQHF.

In this sample, this clonotype turned up once. In DNA form, the CDR3 reads TGTGCCAGCAGTGAATTACGAGACAGGGTTGGCTACACCTTC. Its protein product is CASSELRDRVGYTF. V usage is TRBV25-1 and J usage is TRBJ1-2; 7 bases line up with TRBD1. Germline CDR1 is MGHDK and CDR2 is SYGVNS. This CDR3 is 14 amino acids long. Unmatched junction bases numbered 6, after V lost 1 base and J lost 7 bases.

Notes on this clonotype: This may be a read error, as it is one base from a much larger clone. The V and J genes are TRBV7-9 and TRBJ2-7, with 9 bases identical to TRBD1. The germline CDR1 and CDR2 sequences are SEHNR and FQNEAQ (reference sequence). The CDR3 is made up of 15 amino acids. The CDR3 region is CTSSLPDRGTYEQYF. The CDR3 DNA sequence: TGTACCAGCAGCTTGCCGGACAGGGGAACCTACGAGCAGTACTTC.

The rearrangement joins TRBV12-3 or TRBV12-4 to TRBJ1-5, with 7 bases fitting TRBD1. The trim removed 5 bases at V and 11 bases at J, leaving 12 bases unmatched. The CDR3 covers 14 residues. Written as DNA, the CDR3 is TGTGCCAGCAGTCCGACAGGGACGGGTACGGCCCAGCATTTT. Amino acid sequence: CASSPTGTGTAQHF.

This clonotype was recorded a few times. J is TRBJ2-7 and V is TRBV7-9, with D possibly TRBD1 on 5 matching bases. CDR1 and CDR2 (germline): SEHNR, FQNEAQ (reference sequence). This CDR3 spans 15 amino acids. V lost 5 bases and J lost 2, with 16 bases in between. In DNA, the CDR3 is TGTGCCAGCAGCCAAGGGCAGGGTTCGACCTACGAGCAGTACTTC. Protein product: CASSQGQGSTYEQYF.

CDR3 residues: CSVGPGQGAPGYTF. CDR3 nucleotide sequence: TGCAGCGTTGGACCGGGACAGGGGGCGCCTGGCTACACCTTC. This rearrangement joins TRBV29-1 to TRBJ1-2; 12 bases match TRBD1. The germline V gene has CDR1 SQVTM and CDR2 ANQGSEA. V lost 4 bases to trimming and J lost 7 bases; unmatched junction nucleotides: 7. The CDR3 contains 14 residues. Full variable domain (rest looked up from reference TRBV29-1 and TRBJ1-2): SAVISQKPSRDICQRGTSLTIQCQVDSQVTMMFWYRQQPGQSLTLIATANQGSEATYESGFVIDKFPISRPNLTFSTLTVSNMSPEDSSIYLCSVGPGQGAPGYTFGSGTRLTVV.

This chain uses TRBV6-5 with TRBJ1-2; possible D gene TRBD1, 6 bases. The CDR3 contains 14 residues. Germline CDR1 and CDR2: MNHEY and SVGAGI. The germline V and J ends were trimmed by 5 bases and 5 bases, with 15 bases remaining between them. The CDR3 is CASSEAGRGYGYTF. The CDR3 DNA reads as TGTGCCAGCAGTGAAGCAGGAAGGGGGTATGGCTACACCTTC.

V and J are TRBV19 and TRBJ2-7; TRBD2 aligns across 8 bases. The CDR3 is 16 amino acids. From germline, CDR1 is LNHDA and CDR2 SQIVND (reference sequence). Trimming cost V 10 bases and J 3 bases; bases outside gene matches: 17. CDR3 amino acids: CATSRGGLRLHYEQYF. The CDR3, as DNA: TGTGCCACCTCCCGGGGGGGCCTACGACTCCACTACGAGCAGTACTTC.

Worth noting for this clonotype: This CDR3 is missing its conserved last phenylalanine or tryptophan, likely due to a read error. The DNA is left out, because the CDR3 cannot be placed on it with certainty; the CDR3 is given as TCRdb lists it. The chain uses TRBV7-9 and TRBJ1-6. Germline CDR1 is SEHNR and CDR2 is FQNEAQ (reference sequence). The CDR3 comprises 8 residues, both ends counted. CDR3 sequence reads: CASLAARL.